Given below is one TCR beta chain in context. Sequenced by immunoSEQ multiplex PCR; TCRdb stores in-frame clones only, minus some. Of 250,000 to 300,000 clones in the sample, approximately 81% are singletons; the top ten hold 4.2%. The J segment lost 0 bases and the V segment lost 8 bases, leaving 6 bases of the junction unmatched. This CDR3 is 15 amino acids long. Germline CDR1 reads MNHEY; CDR2 reads SMNVEV (reference sequence). This sample is part of a study of blood T cell repertoires in COVID-19. J is TRBJ2-1 and V is TRBV27, with 8 bases lining up with TRBD2. The sequenced material came from peripheral blood. This sequence was found in a man between 60 and 70 years old with acute or convalescent COVID-19. CDR3 coding DNA: TGTGCCAGCTCCCCAAGCGGGAGCTCCTACAATGAGCAGTTCTTC. This gives the protein CASSPSGSSYNEQFF.